Sequencing of this TCR beta chain was carried out in a study of PD-1 blockade in mismatch repair-deficient tumors. With 4 bases clipped from V and 7 bases from J, the junction kept 8 bases outside the gene matches. Germline V CDR1 and CDR2: MNHEY, SVGAGI. The CDR3 is 15 amino acids. Generated by immunoSEQ multiplex PCR, the TCRdb table keeps only in-frame clones and is missing some. This sample has 120,000 or so clones, with about 88% found just once. The TCR was taken from an adult with mismatch repair-deficient cancer. The specimen was peripheral blood, collected 44 weeks after starting pembrolizumab. This sequence joins TRBV6-5 and TRBJ2-7; 12 nucleotides agree with TRBD1. CDR3 sequence reads: CASSSSGTGGWEQYF. The CDR3 region has the DNA TGTGCCAGCAGTTCATCCGGGACAGGGGGCTGGGAGCAGTACTTC.